This TCR beta chain was sequenced in a study of cytomegalovirus exposure and HLA in healthy donors. The PCR made use of 60 Vbeta and 13 Jbeta primers. Measured with immunoSEQ multiplex PCR; TCRdb has only the in-frame clones, and not every one. This sample has some 130,000 clones, with about 82% found just once. The CDR3 length is 16 residues. Germline CDR1 and CDR2: PRHDT and FYEKMQ (reference sequence). The V and J ends lost 2 bases and 4 bases, in that order; junction bases with no gene match: 9. This clone was observed once. The rearrangement uses TRBV13 and TRBJ2-7; 9 bases line up with TRBD2. Specimen: PBMCs. This clonotype was sampled from a female donor in good health and CMV-seropositive. The CDR3 here is CASSLSGGGAEYEQYF. The CDR3 DNA reads TGTGCCAGCAGCTTATCTGGCGGGGGGGCCGAATACGAGCAGTACTTC. The entire variable domain, with the rest obtained from reference TRBV13 and TRBJ2-7, is as follows: AAGVIQSPRHLIKEKRETATLKCYPIPRHDTVYWYQQGPGQDPQFLISFYEKMQSDKGSIPDRFSAQQFSDYHSELNMSSLELGDSALYFCASSLSGGGAEYEQYFGPGTRLTVT.